The 5 T cell receptor beta chains below were found in one sample sequenced in a study of blood T cell repertoires in COVID-19 (dated by TCRdb to about 2020). The library was generated by the immunoSEQ multiplex PCR assay. TCRdb mirrors the immuneACCESS table, restricted to in-frame sequences. Some clones are absent from its copies; in checked studies, under half trace to an unresolved V gene, and the reason for the others is unknown. The sample table holds 150,000 to 200,000 clones, of which over 70% were seen once. Of the sample, roughly 4.9% falls within the top ten clones. The specimen was PBMCs or T cells enriched from blood (not recorded which). The receptors derive from a man aged 70 or older who had been exposed to COVID-19.

As DNA, the CDR3 is TGTGCCACCAGCGGCAGATACTATGGCTACACCTTC. This encodes CATSGRYYGYTF. The rearrangement uses TRBV15 and TRBJ1-2; the D is unclear. CDR3 size: 12 residues. Germline assignment: CDR1 LNHNV and CDR2 YYDKDF (reference sequence). The V gene lost 5 bases and the J gene lost 3 bases, with 7 bases spanning the gap.

The chain couples TRBV7-2 to TRBJ1-2, with TRBD1 matching 9 bases. From germline, CDR1 is SGHTA and CDR2 FQGNSA. V lost 4 bases to trimming and J lost 2 bases; unmatched junction nucleotides: 8. The CDR3 has 16 residues. The CDR3 reads CASSSRDRDRNYGYTF. The CDR3 coding sequence is TGTGCCAGCAGCTCCCGGGACAGGGATAGGAACTATGGCTACACCTTC. Full variable domain (rest looked up from reference TRBV7-2 and TRBJ1-2): GAGVSQSPSNKVTEKGKDVELRCDPISGHTALYWYRQSLGQGLEFLIYFQGNSAPDKSGLPSDRFSAERTGGSVSTLTIQRTQQEDSAVYLCASSSRDRDRNYGYTFGSGTRLTVV.

The rearrangement links TRBV9 to TRBJ2-3; D gene uncertain. Germline CDR1 is SGDLS and CDR2 is YYNGEE. The CDR3 runs to 14 residues. V lost 0 bases and J 2 bases, leaving 7 bases between the germline ends. The chain's CDR3 is CASSVGQATDTQYF. CDR3 nucleotides: TGTGCCAGCAGCGTAGGGCAGGCCACAGATACGCAGTATTTT.

V usage is TRBV5-4 and J usage is TRBJ2-1; 7 nucleotides agree with TRBD2. V gave up 2 bases and J gave up 4 bases; unmatched junction bases: 6. Germline V lookup: CDR1 SGHNT, CDR2 YYREEE (reference sequence). CDR3 size: 15 residues. The CDR3 bases are TGTGCCAGCAGCTTTCCGGGGGGTCGTTACAATGAGCAGTTCTTC. Protein product: CASSFPGGRYNEQFF.

The chain couples TRBV9 to TRBJ1-2; TRBD1 is a possible D gene (5 bases). This CDR3 region has 14 residues. Germline V lookup: CDR1 SGDLS, CDR2 YYNGEE. The V and J ends lost 6 bases and 4 bases respectively, with 16 bases between them. CDR3 loop: CASTTGPNGYGYTF. DNA of the CDR3: TGTGCCAGCACCACAGGACCTAACGGCTATGGCTACACCTTC.